The next 32 T cell receptor beta chains were all read from a single sample in a study of molecular identifiers for immune sequencing clone quantification. TCRdb re-analysed the PCR reads in MiXCR, keeping a single row per CDR3 protein. Here the sample spans under 600,000 distinct CDR3 sequences, about 20% being singletons. Source material: naive CD8+ T cells from blood, with Jurkat cell RNA spiked in. Subset indicated: FACS-sorted CD8+CD4-CCR7+CD45RA+ naive T cells. The receptors originated from a human donor in good health. Some libraries in this study had Jurkat cell RNA spiked in.

This rearrangement joins TRBV20-1 to TRBJ2-1, with 15 bases lining up with TRBD2. CDR3 length: 18 residues. The trim removed 6 bases at V and 2 bases at J, leaving 11 bases unmatched. Germline V gene data show CDR1 as DFQATT and CDR2 as SNEGSKA (reference sequence). The CDR3 DNA is TGCAGTGCACTCGGGACTAGCGGGAGGACTTTAACCTACAATGAGCAGTTCTTC. It is translated as CSALGTSGRTLTYNEQFF.

This sequence joins TRBV4-1 and TRBJ2-1, with D possibly being TRBD1 (5 bases). Germline V CDR1 and CDR2: MGHRA, YSYEKL. The CDR3 runs 14 residues. V dropped 4 bases and J dropped 10 bases, with 17 bases sitting between them. CDR3 in DNA: TGCGCCAGCAGCCCGACAGCGACAGTTAAGGAGCAGTTCTTC. Amino acid sequence: CASSPTATVKEQFF.

This clonotype was observed a few times. The chain uses TRBV4-1 and TRBJ2-1; TRBD1 aligns across 7 bases. The CDR3 runs to 18 residues. J gave up 1 base and V 0 bases, and 9 bases lay outside the gene matches. Germline CDR1 MGHRA, CDR2 YSYEKL. CDR3: CASSQEGGSGFSYNEQFF. The DNA of the CDR3 is TGCGCCAGCAGCCAAGAAGGGGGCTCGGGTTTTTCCTACAATGAGCAGTTCTTC.

With regard to this clonotype: A clone one base away is much larger, so this may be a read error. The rearrangement uses TRBV6-1 and TRBJ2-7; possible D gene TRBD1, 5 bases. Germline CDR1 MNHNS, CDR2 SASEGT. This CDR3 spans 15 amino acids. V was shortened by 8 bases and J by 2 bases, with 19 bases between the two germline ends. CDR3 region: CASGPLGEGAYEQYF. The CDR3 DNA is TGTGCCAGCGGTCCCCTCGGTGAAGGGGCCTACGAGCAGTACTTC.

The chain employs TRBV20-1 and TRBJ2-5, with 9 bases fitting TRBD2. Germline trimming cut 0 bases from V and 3 bases from J; bases unmatched to any gene: 5. The CDR3 has 15 amino acids. Germline V gene sequence: CDR1 DFQATT, CDR2 SNEGSKA (reference sequence). CDR3 region: CSARELASGEETQYF. The CDR3 DNA reads as TGCAGTGCTAGAGAGTTGGCTAGCGGGGAAGAGACCCAGTACTTC.

This clonotype is a singleton in its sample. With a much larger clone just one base away, this may be a read error. The gene calls are TRBV6-2 or TRBV6-3 and TRBJ2-7; 7 bases align to TRBD2. V lost 8 bases and J lost 5; bases outside the gene matches: 12. This CDR3 has 14 amino acids. Germline CDR1 MNHEY, CDR2 SVGEGT. CDR3 DNA: TGTGCCAGCGCCCCCTCGGCGGGAGCCCACGAGCAGTACTTC. Translating it yields CASAPSAGAHEQYF.

This chain connects TRBV9 to TRBJ2-1; 9 bases align to TRBD2. Per the germline V gene, CDR1 is SGDLS and CDR2 is YYNGEE. The ends lost 4 bases at V and 2 bases at J; junction bases unmatched: 7. The CDR3 sequence is 16 residues long. The CDR3 bases are TGTGCCAGCAGCCCCCGTTTAGCGGGGGCCTACAATGAGCAGTTCTTC. Translating it yields CASSPRLAGAYNEQFF.

As for this clonotype: This may be a read error: a much more frequent sequence differs by one nucleotide. The chain recombines TRBV13 with TRBJ2-5; TRBD2 might be the D (5 bases). V lost 8 bases to trimming and J lost 1 base, with 11 bases between them. Germline V gives CDR1 PRHDT, CDR2 FYEKMQ (reference sequence). The CDR3 spans 13 residues. The CDR3 bases are TGTGCCAGCGGCCACGGAGGCCAAGAGACCCAGTACTTC. This encodes CASGHGGQETQYF.

The chain joins TRBV4-1 to TRBJ1-1; D is unclear. V dropped 4 bases and J dropped 4 bases, with 22 bases sitting between them. The CDR3 is 17 residues long. CDR1 MGHRA and CDR2 YSYEKL come from the germline V gene. The CDR3 nucleotides read TGCGCCAGCAGCCTCCCCCCGGTCGGATCACCCCCCACTGAAGCTTTCTTT. This translates into CASSLPPVGSPPTEAFF.

Only a few counts were recorded for this clonotype. V and J are TRBV6-1 and TRBJ2-2, with 11 bases lining up with TRBD1. The V and J ends lost 2 bases and 4 bases, in that order; junction bases with no gene match: 6. This CDR3 contains 17 residues. Germline V gene data show CDR1 as MNHNS and CDR2 as SASEGT. The CDR3 DNA reads as TGTGCCAGCAGTGAACTTATTGGGACAGGGGGCACCGGGGAGCTGTTTTTT. This codes for CASSELIGTGGTGELFF.

This clonotype was observed at least ten times. V gene TRBV12-3 or TRBV12-4 combines with J gene TRBJ2-3; TRBD1 might be the D (6 bases). The CDR3 runs to 17 residues. V lost 6 bases and J lost 4, with 23 bases in between. This CDR3 reads CASRTGTSESEADTQYF. CDR3 bases: TGTGCCAGCAGAACCGGGACATCGGAAAGTGAGGCAGATACGCAGTATTTT.

This clonotype was observed once. The junction shows a germline mismatch at one end, possibly a read error. This chain links TRBV30 with TRBJ2-5; 8 bases align to TRBD2. This CDR3 is 15 amino acids long. Germline V gives CDR1 GTSNPN, CDR2 SVGIG (reference sequence). CDR3 loop: CAWSVGSGGPVTQHF. The CDR3 region has the DNA TGTGCCTGGAGTGTAGGTTCGGGAGGGCCGGTGACCCAGCACTTC.

V and J are TRBV13 and TRBJ2-3; D might be TRBD1 (6 bases). Between the trimmed V and J ends, which lost 5 bases and 8 bases, there was a span of 11 bases. Germline V CDR1 and CDR2: PRHDT, FYEKMQ (reference sequence). This CDR3 comprises 12 residues. CDR3 nucleotides: TGTGCCAGCAGCGGACAGTCCGGTACGCAGTATTTT. Its translation is CASSGQSGTQYF. The full variable domain, in which reference TRBV13 and TRBJ2-3 provide the parts outside the CDR3, is AAGVIQSPRHLIKEKRETATLKCYPIPRHDTVYWYQQGPGQDPQFLISFYEKMQSDKGSIPDRFSAQQFSDYHSELNMSSLELGDSALYFCASSGQSGTQYFGPGTRLTVL.

The chain's CDR3 is CASSSTPGTSGSPYREQYF. In DNA, the CDR3 is TGTGCCAGCAGTTCTACACCCGGGACTAGCGGGAGCCCCTATCGAGAGCAGTACTTC. V and J are TRBV28 and TRBJ2-7; 14 bases are shared with TRBD2. Trimming at V came to 4 bases and at J to 7 bases, leaving 18 bases not matched to a gene. The length of the CDR3 is 19 residues. From germline, CDR1 is MDHEN and CDR2 SYDVKM.

This clonotype was seen repeatedly, ten times or more. The chain links TRBV19 to TRBJ2-7, with a weak D call TRBD1 (6 bases). The CDR3 loop spans 16 amino acids. The germline V and J ends were trimmed by 5 bases and 1 base, with 18 bases remaining between them. Germline V lookup: CDR1 LNHDA, CDR2 SQIVND (reference sequence). CDR3 sequence reads: CASSPSTGAGSYEQYF. The CDR3 DNA reads as TGTGCCAGTAGTCCCTCGACAGGCGCCGGATCCTACGAGCAGTACTTC.

This clonotype was recorded many times. The rearrangement links TRBV5-4 to TRBJ2-2, with 9 bases matching TRBD1. Losses at the gene ends were 5 bases for V and 1 base for J; bases not matched to a gene: 6. CDR1 and CDR2 from the germline V gene are SGHNT and YYREEE (reference sequence). The CDR3 length is 16 residues. The chain's CDR3 is CASSQGTGRNTGELFF. In DNA form, the CDR3 reads TGTGCCAGCAGTCAGGGGACAGGGCGGAACACCGGGGAGCTGTTTTTT. Using reference TRBV5-4 and TRBJ2-2 for the parts outside the CDR3, the full variable domain is ETGVTQSPTHLIKTRGQQVTLRCSSQSGHNTVSWYQQALGQGPQFIFQYYREEENGRGNFPPRFSGLQFPNYSSELNVNALELDDSALYLCASSQGTGRNTGELFFGEGSRLTVL.

Regarding this clonotype: A read error is possible here, since a much larger clone lies one base away. The CDR3 here is CASTDYLGTGGYEQHF. For the CDR3, the DNA is TGTGCCAGCACCGACTACCTTGGGACAGGGGGCTACGAGCAGCACTTC. This chain links TRBV6-2 or TRBV6-3 with TRBJ2-7; 12 nucleotides match TRBD1. Germline CDR1 reads MNHEY; CDR2 reads SVGEGT. This CDR3 has 16 residues.

In this sample, this clonotype turned up many times. A junction end diverges from the germline sequence, so it may reflect a read error. The chain joins TRBV5-8 to TRBJ1-1; D is possibly TRBD1 (6 bases). CDR3 size: 14 residues. Germline CDR1 and CDR2: SGHTS and YDEGEE. CDR3 nucleotides: TGCGCCAGCAGCTTGGTCGGAGGGGGGACTGAAGCTTTCTTT. It translates to CASSLVGGGTEAFF.

The V gene is TRBV4-3, the J gene TRBJ2-1; perhaps D is TRBD1 or TRBD2 (5 bases each). The CDR3 is 15 amino acids. Between the trimmed V and J ends, which lost 0 bases and 8 bases, there was a span of 14 bases. Germline V lookup: CDR1 LGHNA, CDR2 YSLEER. CDR3 DNA: TGCGCCAGCAGCCAAGATTTTTTGGGGGTGTATGAGCAGTTCTTC. Encoded protein: CASSQDFLGVYEQFF.

The chain carries TRBV23-1 and TRBJ2-3, with D perhaps TRBD2 (5 bases). TRBV23-1 is an ORF for which the function is uncertain. Trimming removed 3 bases at V and 4 bases at J, with 14 bases between. This CDR3 region has 15 residues. CDR3 residues: CASSQSETRADTQYF. The CDR3 DNA is TGCGCCAGCAGTCAGTCGGAAACGAGGGCAGATACGCAGTATTTT.

V is TRBV27 and J is TRBJ2-7, with 10 bases aligning to TRBD1. This CDR3 is 14 amino acids long. Trimming took 6 bases from V and 2 from J; bases not matched to a gene: 4. CDR1 MNHEY and CDR2 SMNVEV come from the germline V gene (reference sequence). In nucleotides, the CDR3 is TGTGCCAGCAGAACCGGGACAGGGGCCTACGAGCAGTACTTC. It specifies CASRTGTGAYEQYF.

In this sample, this clonotype turned up a few times. The rearrangement links TRBV2 to TRBJ2-2, with 11 positions matching TRBD1. Trimming removed 1 base from V and 4 bases from J; junction bases left unmatched: 5. Germline CDR1 is SNHLY and CDR2 is FYNNEI. The CDR3 sequence is 17 residues long. The CDR3 DNA is TGTGCCAGCAGTGAAGATAGGACAGGGGGCCTCACCGGGGAGCTGTTTTTT. It translates to CASSEDRTGGLTGELFF.

This clonotype was counted a few times. V is TRBV15 and J is TRBJ2-3; 9 bases line up with TRBD1. Germline V gene data show CDR1 as LNHNV and CDR2 as YYDKDF (reference sequence). V lost 3 bases to trimming and J lost 1 base; unmatched junction nucleotides: 11. This CDR3 contains 18 residues. CDR3 protein: CATSRNPGQGGGTDTQYF. For the CDR3, the DNA is TGTGCCACCAGCAGGAACCCGGGACAGGGAGGGGGCACAGATACGCAGTATTTT.

This clonotype was observed many times. This chain uses TRBV9 with TRBJ1-6, with D tentatively TRBD1 (5 bases). CDR1 and CDR2 from the germline V gene are SGDLS and YYNGEE. V dropped 0 bases and J dropped 7 bases, with 11 bases sitting between them. The CDR3 is 15 residues long. The CDR3 loop reads CASSVGSGTNSPLHF. CDR3 nucleotide sequence: TGTGCCAGCAGCGTAGGGTCGGGGACCAATTCACCCCTCCACTTT.

The J gene is TRBJ1-1, the V gene TRBV6-6, with D uncertain. There are 16 residues in the CDR3. The V and J ends lost 5 bases and 4 bases respectively, with 20 bases between them. The germline gives CDR1 MNHNY, CDR2 SVGAGI (reference sequence). The CDR3 DNA sequence: TGTGCCAGCAGTCGAAACCATTACAGCGAGAGCACTGAAGCTTTCTTT. It is translated as CASSRNHYSESTEAFF.

This clonotype was counted many times. The V gene is TRBV3-1, the J gene TRBJ1-2; no reliable D call. V was shortened by 3 bases and J by 0 bases, with 5 bases between the two germline ends. The CDR3 totals 13 residues. The germline V gene has CDR1 LGHDT and CDR2 YNNKEL (reference sequence). CDR3 nucleotides: TGTGCCAGCAGCCACGCCACTAACTATGGCTACACCTTC. It codes for CASSHATNYGYTF.

This clonotype was picked up a small number of times. This chain joins TRBV4-3 and TRBJ2-3, with no clear D. V was pared by 4 bases and J by 6 bases, with 20 bases between. The CDR3 loop spans 16 amino acids. CDR1 is LGHNA, CDR2 YSLEER, per germline. CDR3 coding DNA: TGCGCCAGCAGCCCGTCTATGGGTAGGGCCTCTGATACGCAGTATTTT. Translated: CASSPSMGRASDTQYF.

This clonotype showed up many times. V usage is TRBV9 and J usage is TRBJ2-5; 9 bases fit TRBD1. The CDR3 is 14 residues long. Trimming at V came to 3 bases and at J to 1 base, leaving 1 base not matched to a gene. Germline V gives CDR1 SGDLS, CDR2 YYNGEE. CDR3 DNA: TGTGCCAGCAGCGGGGGACAGGGCCAAGAGACCCAGTACTTC. This gives the protein CASSGGQGQETQYF.

In its sample, this clonotype was seen a few times. V and J are TRBV9 and TRBJ2-3; either TRBD1 or TRBD2 may supply D (6 bases each). Germline V gene sequence: CDR1 SGDLS, CDR2 YYNGEE. The CDR3 has 15 amino acids. V was shortened by 0 bases and J by 2 bases, with 10 bases between the two germline ends. The CDR3 loop reads CASSVAGGPTDTQYF. The CDR3 bases are TGTGCCAGCAGCGTAGCCGGGGGCCCCACAGATACGCAGTATTTT.

A remark on this clonotype: One end of the junction varies from germline; a read error may be responsible. The J gene is TRBJ2-7, the V gene TRBV7-9; a possible D gene is TRBD1 (6 bases). This CDR3 is built from 12 residues. In germline, CDR1 is SEHNR, CDR2 FQNEAQ (reference sequence). CDR3 nucleotide sequence: TGTGCCAGCGGCTTGACAGGCTACGAGCAGTACTTC. It codes for CASGLTGYEQYF.

In its sample, this clonotype was seen a few times. The chain links TRBV2 to TRBJ2-7; possibly TRBD1 or TRBD2 for D (5 bases each). Germline lookup yields CDR1 SNHLY and CDR2 FYNNEI. The CDR3 is 16 amino acids. Trimming took 2 bases from V and 2 from J, leaving 16 bases between them. CDR3 residues: CASSEYGAGSPYEQYF. CDR3 coding DNA: TGTGCCAGCAGTGAATACGGGGCAGGGTCCCCCTACGAGCAGTACTTC.

The chain uses TRBV4-2 and TRBJ1-3; TRBD1 agrees at 10 bases. With 10 bases clipped from V and 4 bases from J, the junction kept 4 bases outside the gene matches. The CDR3 has 13 residues. Germline loops: CDR1 LGHNA, CDR2 YNFKEQ. For the CDR3, the DNA is TGTGCCACCGGACAGGGGGACGGAAACACCATATATTTT. Translated, it gives CATGQGDGNTIYF.